These 19 T cell receptor beta chains originate from one sample sequenced in a study of identical twins. TCRdb processed the 5' RACE reads anew with MiXCR; each CDR3 protein has one entry. Among 1.5 million to 2 million distinct CDR3 sequences, less than 35% were seen once, and the ten largest hold 0.25% to 0.3%. Sequencing was done on a sample of cord blood. The source is a newborn girl in good health.

The chain is built from TRBV4-1 and TRBJ1-2, with TRBD1 matching 8 bases. The CDR3 runs to 14 residues. V trimming: 2 bases; J trimming: 6 bases; junction bases outside the gene matches: 5. Germline V CDR1 and CDR2: MGHRA, YSYEKL. DNA for the CDR3: TGCGCCAGCAGCCAACCGGGACAGGCCGATGGCTACACCTTC. This encodes CASSQPGQADGYTF.

This clonotype was found once. V is TRBV27 and J is TRBJ1-1; D gene uncertain. Trimming pared 6 bases from V and 0 bases from J, leaving 8 bases between. Germline values: CDR1 MNHEY, CDR2 SMNVEV (reference sequence). The CDR3 loop spans 13 amino acids. CDR3 in amino acids: CASRGAMNTEAFF. CDR3 coding DNA: TGTGCCAGCAGGGGAGCGATGAACACTGAAGCTTTCTTT.

The rearrangement uses TRBV20-1 and TRBJ2-5; D gene unclear. This CDR3 has 13 amino acids. Germline V CDR1 and CDR2: DFQATT, SNEGSKA (reference sequence). Between the trimmed V and J ends, which lost 0 bases and 4 bases, there was a span of 9 bases. The CDR3 here is CSARDRALETQYF. CDR3 in DNA: TGCAGTGCTAGAGATCGGGCCCTAGAGACCCAGTACTTC.

In the case of this clonotype: One end of the junction fails to match germline, which may point to a read error. This chain uses TRBV7-9 with TRBJ1-2; D not resolved. The CDR3 is 14 amino acids. Germline V gives CDR1 SEHNR, CDR2 FQNEAQ (reference sequence). The CDR3 region is CAGSLAGFGDGYTF. In DNA, the CDR3 is TGTGCCGGCAGCTTAGCTGGCTTTGGGGATGGCTACACCTTC. Full variable domain (remainder filled in from reference TRBV7-9 and TRBJ1-2): DTGVSQNPRHKITKRGQNVTFRCDPISEHNRLYWYRQTLGQGPEFLTYFQNEAQLEKSRLLSDRFSAERPKGSFSTLEIQRTEQGDSAMYLCAGSLAGFGDGYTFGSGTRLTVV.

This clonotype is a singleton in its sample. The chain uses TRBV12-5 and TRBJ2-7; maybe TRBD1 (6 bases). The germline V gene has CDR1 LGHNT and CDR2 FRNRAP. CDR3 length equals 12 residues. Trimming took 2 bases from V and 7 from J, leaving 9 bases between them. The CDR3 DNA sequence: TGTGCTAGTGGTTTGCCAGGGGATGAGCAGTACTTC. Its protein product is CASGLPGDEQYF. The full variable domain, completed using reference TRBV12-5 and TRBJ2-7, is DARVTQTPRHKVTEMGQEVTMRCQPILGHNTVFWYRQTMMQGLELLAYFRNRAPLDDSGMPKDRFSAEMPDATLATLKIQPSEPRDSAVYFCASGLPGDEQYFGPGTRLTVT.

The chain uses TRBV7-2 and TRBJ1-1; 7 nucleotides line up with TRBD1. Germline V lookup: CDR1 SGHTA, CDR2 FQGNSA. Unmatched junction bases numbered 6, after V lost 5 bases and J lost 6 bases. CDR3 length: 13 residues. The DNA of the CDR3 is TGTGCCAGCAGCCCCGACAGGGATGCTGAAGCTTTCTTT. Protein sequence: CASSPDRDAEAFF.

The rearrangement uses TRBV21-1 and TRBJ1-5; the table assigns TRBD1, which was not confirmed against the DNA. TRBV21-1 is given as a pseudogene. The CDR3 sequence is 15 residues long. The CDR3 here is CASSKAGGRNQPQHF. The DNA for the CDR3 is TGTGCCAGCAGCAAAGCGGGGGGTCGCAATCAGCCCCAGCATTTT.

The chain links TRBV10-3 to TRBJ2-6; D not resolved. This CDR3 comprises 15 residues. V was clipped by 4 bases and J by 0 bases, with 7 bases between them. CDR1 and CDR2 from the germline V gene are ENHRY and SYGVKD. The CDR3: CAISAEPSGANVLTF. The CDR3 DNA reads as TGTGCCATCAGTGCGGAGCCCTCTGGGGCCAACGTCCTGACTTTC.

This clonotype has only a few counts. This chain links TRBV20-1 with TRBJ2-5; 8 bases are a match to TRBD2. In germline, CDR1 is DFQATT, CDR2 SNEGSKA (reference sequence). The CDR3 spans 13 residues. J was trimmed by 5 bases and V by 6 bases; bases with no gene match: 8. The chain's CDR3 is CSAPTSAEETQYF. CDR3 nucleotide sequence: TGCAGTGCACCGACTAGCGCAGAGGAGACCCAGTACTTC.

The chain employs TRBV2 and TRBJ1-1; 7 positions agree with TRBD1. The V gene end was trimmed by 3 bases and the J gene end by 3 bases; junction bases not matched to a gene: 4. CDR1 is SNHLY, CDR2 FYNNEI, per germline. The CDR3 loop spans 14 amino acids. The CDR3 reads CASSEGRGHTEAFF. CDR3 bases: TGTGCCAGCAGTGAGGGGAGGGGGCACACTGAAGCTTTCTTT.

The V gene is TRBV6-1, the J gene TRBJ2-7; D might be TRBD2 (6 bases). There are 16 residues in the CDR3. Germline values: CDR1 MNHNS, CDR2 SASEGT. The ends were cut back, 6 bases at V and 4 bases at J, with 22 bases in the middle. The DNA for the CDR3 is TGTGCCAGCAGCTTGGTTAGCGGAGGGGTACCGTACGAGCAGTACTTC. As protein: CASSLVSGGVPYEQYF.

Regarding this clonotype: One end of the junction is discordant with germline, which a read error may explain. The rearrangement links TRBV5-1 to TRBJ2-7, with TRBD2 matching over 10 bases. Germline V lookup: CDR1 SGHRS, CDR2 YFSETQ. This CDR3 has 13 residues. DNA of the CDR3: TGCGCCAGTAGGACTAGCGGTGCCTACGAGCAGAACTTC. It specifies CASRTSGAYEQNF.

The CDR3: CASSYGSGNTIYF. The CDR3 region has the DNA TGTGCCAGCAGTTATGGCTCTGGAAACACCATATATTTT. This sequence joins TRBV12-3 or TRBV12-4 and TRBJ1-3; D not resolved. The CDR3 is 13 residues long. Trimming took 4 bases from V and 0 from J, leaving 4 bases between them.

With regard to this clonotype: One junction end does not reproduce the germline sequence, and a read error may be involved. The V gene is TRBV12-3 or TRBV12-4, the J gene TRBJ2-5, with 9 positions matching TRBD2. CDR3 length equals 14 residues. CDR3 nucleotides: TGTGGCAGCAGTTTACGACTAGCGGAAGAGACCCAGTACTTC. Translating it yields CGSSLRLAEETQYF.

This clonotype was detected ten times or more. V usage is TRBV28 and J usage is TRBJ2-1; TRBD2 matches 7 bases. The CDR3 has 16 amino acids. V was pared by 6 bases and J by 0 bases, with 8 bases of the junction left unmatched. The germline gives CDR1 MDHEN, CDR2 SYDVKM. Written as DNA, the CDR3 is TGTGCCAGCAGACGGGACTACCTGAGCTCCTACAATGAGCAGTTCTTC. This codes for CASRRDYLSSYNEQFF.

The rearrangement links TRBV9 to TRBJ1-6; unclear D gene. The CDR3 totals 16 residues. Trimming shortened V by 0 bases and J by 6 bases, and 13 bases separated the two germline ends. Germline V gene sequence: CDR1 SGDLS, CDR2 YYNGEE. This CDR3 reads CASSVGPPAANSPLHF. DNA of the CDR3: TGTGCCAGCAGCGTAGGACCCCCGGCGGCTAATTCACCCCTCCACTTT.

The chain carries TRBV24-1 and TRBJ2-1; weak D call: TRBD2 (6 bases). V lost 2 bases, J lost 6 bases, and 13 bases lay in between. The V gene's germline CDR1 is KGHDR and CDR2 SFDVKD. This CDR3 contains 15 residues. The CDR3 protein is CATSDYGSGLNEQFF. CDR3 DNA: TGTGCCACCAGTGATTATGGTAGCGGTCTCAATGAGCAGTTCTTC.

The DNA for the CDR3 is TGTGCCAGCAGCCATTTGTATAGCAATCAGCCCCAGCATTTT. Protein: CASSHLYSNQPQHF. This chain connects TRBV3-1 to TRBJ1-5; no firm D call. Germline lookup yields CDR1 LGHDT and CDR2 YNNKEL (reference sequence). The CDR3 is made up of 14 amino acids. V was cut by 3 bases and J by 0 bases, with 6 bases left in between.

In its sample, this clonotype was seen many times. This chain joins TRBV27 and TRBJ2-7; D perhaps matches TRBD1 (6 bases). The CDR3 extends over 14 amino acids. CDR1 and CDR2 (germline): MNHEY, SMNVEV (reference sequence). The ends were cut back, 5 bases at V and 1 base at J, with 12 bases in the middle. The CDR3 DNA reads TGTGCCAGCAGTGAAAGACAGGTTTCCTACGAGCAGTACTTC. Its translation is CASSERQVSYEQYF.